This is a list of T cell receptor beta chains from one sample in a study of regulatory T cells in long-lasting Graves disease. TCRdb re-analysed the multiplex PCR reads in MiXCR, keeping a single row per CDR3 protein. This repertoire shows approximately 360,000 distinct CDR3 sequences, around 23% found once; its top ten account for around 30%. This sample comprised peripheral blood mononuclear cells (PBMCs), obtained when the disease was refractory, from a patient treated with antithyroid drugs. These receptors came from a woman aged 40 to 50 with Graves disease. Each CDR3 is given with its conserved first and last residue. Fields, in order: V gene, CDR3 length, D gene, clone size, J gene, CDR3 DNA, CDR3 protein. The D gene is left open where the match is weak. Where a row states a size, it is once, few, many or the class of an expanded clone; other rows omit it.

>TRBV20-1|10|NA|once|TRBJ2-3
TGCAGTAAATCGCGGGATACGCAGTATTTT
CSKSRDTQYF
>TRBV24-1|12|NA|NA|TRBJ2-5
TGTGCCACCAGTGATTTGAGCGAGACCCAGTACTTC
CATSDLSETQYF
>TRBV10-3|15|NA|many|TRBJ2-5
TGTGCCATCAGTGAGTCGTGGCAGACACAAGAGACCCAGTACTTC
CAISESWQTQETQYF
>TRBV20-1|14|NA|NA|TRBJ1-1
TGCAGTTCTTCTCGGGGGGTCAGGAACACTGAAGCTTTCTTT
CSSSRGVRNTEAFF
>TRBV28|14|NA|many|TRBJ2-7
TGTGCCAGCAGTTTTCAGCAGGGGATCTACGAGCAGTACTTC
CASSFQQGIYEQYF
>TRBV24-1|15|NA|many|TRBJ1-2
TGTGCCACCAGTGATACCAGATCGAACCACTATGGCTACACCTTC
CATSDTRSNHYGYTF
>TRBV6-5|15|NA|many|TRBJ1-5
TGTGCCAGCAGTTACTCGCGGTATAGCAATCAGCCCCAGCATTTT
CASSYSRYSNQPQHF
>TRBV10-3|13|TRBD2|NA|TRBJ2-3
TGTGCCACGTCGGCCGCGGGGGCAGATACGCAGTATTTT
CATSAAGADTQYF
>TRBV28|14|NA|many|TRBJ2-6
TGTGCCAGCAGTTTATCGGCTGGGGCCAACGTCCTGACTTTC
CASSLSAGANVLTF
>TRBV25-1|11|NA|few|TRBJ2-7
TGTGCCAGCAGTGAGTTGAACGAGCAGTACTTC
CASSELNEQYF
>TRBV5-1|13|NA|few|TRBJ2-7
TGCGCCAGCAGAGGAATGGAGAACTACGAGCAGTACTTC
CASRGMENYEQYF
>TRBV9|16|NA|NA|TRBJ1-4
TGTGCCAGCAGCGCGTATAACGGAGCAACTAATGAAAAACTGTTTTTT
CASSAYNGATNEKLFF
>TRBV28|15|TRBD2|many|TRBJ2-5
TGTGCCAGCAGCTCTCCGGGACTAGCGTTAGAGACCCAGTACTTC
CASSSPGLALETQYF
>TRBV20-1|13|NA|NA|TRBJ2-7
TGCAGTGCTAGAGATTACAGGGCCAGGGAGCAGTACTTC
CSARDYRAREQYF
>TRBV2|16|NA|many|TRBJ1-1
TGTGCCAGCAGTCCCTGGGGGGGGGTGGGGAACACTGAAGCTTTCTTT
CASSPWGGVGNTEAFF
>TRBV28|14|NA|many|TRBJ2-5
TGTGCCAGCAGTTTTCGGGGGATCCAAGAGACCCAGTACTTC
CASSFRGIQETQYF
>TRBV4-1|15|NA|few|TRBJ2-7
TGCGCCAGCAGCCAAGAGGCCAGGACTACCTACGAGCAGTACTTC
CASSQEARTTYEQYF
>TRBV7-8|13|NA|many|TRBJ2-7
TGTGCCACCAGAGCCAGGGGCCGAGACGAGCAGTACTTC
CATRARGRDEQYF
>TRBV2|15|NA|NA|TRBJ2-2
TGTGCCAGCAGCTTACTTCGGGAGTACACCGGGGAGCTGTTTTTT
CASSLLREYTGELFF
>TRBV29-1|14|NA|few|TRBJ2-6
TGCAGCGTTGATGTTAGCTCTGGGGCCAACGTCCTGACTTTC
CSVDVSSGANVLTF
>TRBV19|14|NA|NA|TRBJ2-7
TGTGCCAGTAGTATTGGACTGTTCTCCTACGAGCAGTACTTC
CASSIGLFSYEQYF
>TRBV28|14|TRBD1|many|TRBJ1-2
TGTGCCAGCAGAGAGACAGGGTACTTCTATGGCTACACCTTC
CASRETGYFYGYTF
>TRBV28|15|NA|NA|TRBJ2-7
TGTGCCAGCTCACCGACGGTAGGGGGTTCATCCGAGCAGTACTTC
CASSPTVGGSSEQYF
>TRBV6-1|18|TRBD2|many|TRBJ2-7
TGTGCCAGCCCCTCTCCGGACAGGCGAGGGACTAGCGGGAGCCTTCAGTACTTC
CASPSPDRRGTSGSLQYF
>TRBV6-1|13|NA|many|TRBJ1-1
TGTGCCACCTGGCGAACTTGGAACACTGAAGCTTTCTTT
CATWRTWNTEAFF
>TRBV2|15|TRBD1|many|TRBJ1-5
TGTGCCAGCAGGCGGGGACAGAATAGCAATCAGCCCCAGCATTTT
CASRRGQNSNQPQHF
>TRBV6-5|13|NA|many|TRBJ1-5
TGTGCCAGCAGTTACTCTTTAAATCAGCCCCAGCATTTT
CASSYSLNQPQHF
>TRBV5-1|16|TRBD1|few|TRBJ2-7
TGCGCCAGCAGCTTGGACGGGACAGGATCAACCTACGAGCAGTACTTC
CASSLDGTGSTYEQYF
>TRBV2|14|NA|NA|TRBJ2-3
TGTGCCAACCTTCTCCGGGGGATCACAGATACGCAGTATTTT
CANLLRGITDTQYF
>TRBV13|14|NA|few|TRBJ2-3
TGTGCCAGCAGCCCTGAGACCGGGCCGGATACGCAGTATTTT
CASSPETGPDTQYF
>TRBV2|15|TRBD1|many|TRBJ2-2
TGTGCCAGCGCCACCGGGACAGGGATTACCGGGGAGCTGTTTTTT
CASATGTGITGELFF
>TRBV10-3|11|NA|NA|TRBJ1-2
TGTGCCATCAGTAAGGACTATGGCTACACCTTC
CAISKDYGYTF
>TRBV20-1|13|TRBD2|NA|TRBJ2-4
TGCAGTGCCACAACCCCGGAGCGGGGCATTCAGTACTTC
CSATTPERGIQYF
>TRBV6-1|15|TRBD1|few|TRBJ1-1
TGTGCCAGCAGCAAAGAACAGGGGGCGGCCACTGAAGCTTTCTTT
CASSKEQGAATEAFF
>TRBV11-2|15|TRBD2|NA|TRBJ2-2
TGTGCCAGCAGACGACTAGCGGGACCCACCGGGGAGCTGTTTTTT
CASRRLAGPTGELFF
>TRBV3-1|14|NA|NA|TRBJ2-4
TGTGCCAGCAGCCAAGATCGACGTAGGGGGATTCAGTACTTC
CASSQDRRRGIQYF
>TRBV5-1|12|NA|many|TRBJ1-1
TGCGCCAGCAATCGGAAGAACACTGAAGCTTTCTTT
CASNRKNTEAFF
>TRBV2|15|NA|many|TRBJ2-5
TGTGCCAGCAGTGAAATGTGGGCAGGGCCAGAGACCCAGTACTTC
CASSEMWAGPETQYF
>TRBV15|12|NA|many|TRBJ1-1
TGTGCCACCAGCAGAGTGGTTGGGATGGCTTTCTTT
CATSRVVGMAFF
>TRBV5-1|15|NA|many|TRBJ1-1
TGCGCCACCCAGCGGGATGGCAAAACGAACACTGAAGCTTTCTTT
CATQRDGKTNTEAFF
>TRBV20-1|12|NA|NA|TRBJ2-1
TGCAGTGCTAGTGGGTCCGAGGGAGCGCAGTTCTTC
CSASGSEGAQFF
>TRBV10-2|14|TRBD2|few|TRBJ2-7
TGCGCCAGCAGTGACCAAGCGGGGGCCTACGAGCAGTACTTC
CASSDQAGAYEQYF
>TRBV20-1|14|NA|few|TRBJ2-2
TGCAGTGCTAGTGGGGGGCGTAGTCTCGGGGAGCTGTTTTTT
CSASGGRSLGELFF
>TRBV28|15|NA|many|TRBJ2-7
TGTGCCAGCAACCCCCCGTCGGGGGTCTCCTACGAGCAGTACTTC
CASNPPSGVSYEQYF
>TRBV6-1|13|NA|few|TRBJ2-5
TGTGCCAGCACCCGTACGCCTAAAGAGACCCAGTACTTC
CASTRTPKETQYF
>TRBV7-2|14|TRBD2|few|TRBJ2-1
TGTGCCAGCAGCGCTAGCGGTCTTGCCAATGAGCAGTTCTTC
CASSASGLANEQFF
>TRBV2|14|NA|many|TRBJ1-5
TGTGCCAGCAGATTCGCTGTTAGCAATCAGCCCCAGCATTTT
CASRFAVSNQPQHF
>TRBV7-2|15|NA|NA|TRBJ2-3
TGTGCCAGCAGCTTCATAGCGCATACCGCAGATACGCAGTATTTT
CASSFIAHTADTQYF
>TRBV7-9|15|TRBD2|NA|TRBJ2-7
TGTGCCAGCAGCTTAGTTACTAGCGGGGTAGACGAGCAGTACTTC
CASSLVTSGVDEQYF
>TRBV15|15|NA|many|TRBJ2-2
TGTGCCACCAGCAGCGGCCCGATCCAAACCGGGGAGCTGTTTTTT
CATSSGPIQTGELFF